This T cell receptor beta chain was recovered during a study of patients and donors after allogeneic stem cell transplantation. TCRdb processed the RT-PCR reads anew with MiXCR; each CDR3 protein has one entry. The sample carries fewer than 250,000 distinct CDR3 sequences, 13% to 15% recorded once. This receptor was obtained from a human donor who was either an allogeneic HSCT recipient or a stem cell or donor lymphocyte infusion donor (not recorded which). It is not recorded whose cells these are; they may come from a transplant donor. The sequenced material came from blood, either unsorted or a sorted T cell fraction (not recorded which).

CDR3 residues: CSVGTGTSQETQYF. The CDR3 nucleotides read TGCAGTGTTGGAACCGGGACTTCCCAAGAGACCCAGTACTTC. V gene TRBV20-1 combines with J gene TRBJ2-5; D is possibly TRBD2 (6 bases). The V end lost 7 bases, the J end lost 1 base, and 16 bases lay between the germline ends. Germline CDR1 DFQATT, CDR2 SNEGSKA (reference sequence). The length of the CDR3 is 14 residues.